The T cell receptor beta chain described here comes from a study of blood T cell repertoires in COVID-19. Background on the study: COVID-19 samples collected from the United States, Italy and Spain covered acute and convalescent phases. Sample material is recorded as cDNA or gDNA derived from T cells, B-cell-depleted T cells, or PBMCs.

TCRdb keeps only in-frame clones here, not all; method: immunoSEQ multiplex PCR. The sample holds tens of thousands of clones; 70% to 90% are singletons and the top ten take about 15%. Germline CDR1 and CDR2: SGHRS and YFSETQ. The V end was cut by 7 bases, the J end by 1 base, with 11 bases between. CDR3 length: 13 residues. The J gene is TRBJ2-5, the V gene TRBV5-1, with D tentatively TRBD2 (6 bases). The receptor was derived from a human donor in a cohort sampled during active COVID-19. The donor label of this sample is uncertain. Input material: peripheral blood. The CDR3 loop is CASVAGSQETQYF. In nucleotides, the CDR3 is TGCGCCAGCGTGGCGGGGTCCCAAGAGACCCAGTACTTC.